This T cell receptor (beta chain) was identified during a study of blood T cells in healthy people across ages. Study results and limitations: Unsorted PBMCs blocked a conclusive comparison of naive and antigen-experienced cells.

Each of the donors had about 9.9 milliliters of peripheral blood drawn into EDTA-treated Vacutainer tubes. The second PCR ran roughly 6 to 11 cycles with a sample-barcoded 5' primer and J-beta primers. TCRdb reprocessed the 5' RACE reads with MiXCR, giving one entry per CDR3 protein. The sample shows about 290,000 distinct CDR3 sequences, less than 30% of them seen only once. Of note for this clonotype: The antigen remains undetermined.

Germline lookup yields CDR1 SGHDT and CDR2 YYEEEE. V was cut by 3 bases and J by 1 base, with 10 bases left in between. The CDR3 is 14 residues long. The chain employs TRBV5-6 and TRBJ1-2, with D tentatively TRBD1 (5 bases). The sample consisted of blood. This clonotype was sampled from a woman aged 65 to 85 in good health. CDR3 amino acids: CASSWRQGNYGYTF. The CDR3 DNA reads as TGTGCCAGCAGCTGGAGGCAGGGTAACTATGGCTACACCTTC.